The subject of this entry is one TCR beta chain. This CDR3 has 14 amino acids. With 3 bases removed from V and 4 bases from J, the gap between germline ends came to 13 bases. Germline V gives CDR1 SGHRS, CDR2 YFSETQ. 5'RACE, which relied on constant-segment primers, yielded TCR alpha and TCR beta cDNA libraries carrying sample barcodes and UMIs. Via MiXCR, TCRdb re-called the 5' RACE reads, giving one row per CDR3 protein. Counted here are fewer than 200,000 distinct CDR3 sequences, around a sixth occurring once; the ten biggest clones make up roughly 3.9%. These data come from a study of T-cell memory formation after mild COVID-19.

This rearrangement joins TRBV5-1 to TRBJ1-1; TRBD1 is a possible D gene (6 bases). The sequence was obtained from a man younger than 30 who had mild COVID-19 (a few samples of this study predate the infection). Cell type and time point are not known. The sample consisted of PBMCs or a T cell subset sorted from them (not recorded which). The CDR3 is CASSWQGYGTEAFF. DNA of the CDR3: TGCGCCAGCAGCTGGCAGGGGTACGGCACTGAAGCTTTCTTT.